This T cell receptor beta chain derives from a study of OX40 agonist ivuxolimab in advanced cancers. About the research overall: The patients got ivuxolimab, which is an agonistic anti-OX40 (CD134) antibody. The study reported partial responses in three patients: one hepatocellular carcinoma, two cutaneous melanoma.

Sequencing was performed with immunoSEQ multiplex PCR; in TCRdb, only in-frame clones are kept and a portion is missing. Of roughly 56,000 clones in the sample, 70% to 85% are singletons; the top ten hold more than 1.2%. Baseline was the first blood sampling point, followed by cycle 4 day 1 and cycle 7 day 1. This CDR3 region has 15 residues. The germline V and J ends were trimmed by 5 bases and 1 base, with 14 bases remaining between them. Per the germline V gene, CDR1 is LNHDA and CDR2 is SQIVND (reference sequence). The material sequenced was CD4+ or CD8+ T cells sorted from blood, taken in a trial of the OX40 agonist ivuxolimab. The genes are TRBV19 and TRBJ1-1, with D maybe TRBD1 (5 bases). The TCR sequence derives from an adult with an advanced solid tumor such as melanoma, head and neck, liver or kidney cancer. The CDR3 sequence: CASSPVRGRNTEAFF. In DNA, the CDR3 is TGTGCCAGTAGTCCCGTGCGGGGCCGGAACACTGAAGCTTTCTTT.